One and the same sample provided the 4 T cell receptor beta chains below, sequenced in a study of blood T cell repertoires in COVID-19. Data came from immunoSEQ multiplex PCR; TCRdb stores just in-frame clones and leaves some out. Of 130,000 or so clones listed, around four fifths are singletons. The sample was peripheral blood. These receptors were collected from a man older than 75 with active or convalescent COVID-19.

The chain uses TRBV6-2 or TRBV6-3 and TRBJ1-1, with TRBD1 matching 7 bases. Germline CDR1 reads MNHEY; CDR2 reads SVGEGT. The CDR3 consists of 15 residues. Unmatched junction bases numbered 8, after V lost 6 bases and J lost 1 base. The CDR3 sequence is CASSHPDRENTEAFF. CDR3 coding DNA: TGTGCCAGCAGCCACCCTGACAGGGAGAACACTGAAGCTTTCTTT.

The CDR3 is CASKRGGAAGELFF. CDR3 nucleotide sequence: TGTGCCAGCAAGCGGGGGGGAGCGGCCGGGGAGCTGTTTTTT. J is TRBJ2-2 and V is TRBV6-5; 10 bases map to TRBD2. V was pared by 7 bases and J by 6 bases, with 5 bases of the junction left unmatched. Per germline, CDR1 MNHEY and CDR2 SVGAGI. The CDR3 has 14 amino acids.

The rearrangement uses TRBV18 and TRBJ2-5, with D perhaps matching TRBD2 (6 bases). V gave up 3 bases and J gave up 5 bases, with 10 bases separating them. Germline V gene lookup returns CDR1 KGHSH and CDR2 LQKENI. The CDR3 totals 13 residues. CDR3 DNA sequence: TGTGCCAGCTCACCGGGGGGAGGTGAGACCCAGTACTTC. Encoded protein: CASSPGGGETQYF.

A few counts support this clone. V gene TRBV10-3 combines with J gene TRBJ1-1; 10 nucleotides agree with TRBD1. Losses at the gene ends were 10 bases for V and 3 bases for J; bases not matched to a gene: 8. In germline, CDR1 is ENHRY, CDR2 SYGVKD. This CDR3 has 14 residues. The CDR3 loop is CATRTGGWDTEAFF. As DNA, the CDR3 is TGTGCCACCCGGACAGGGGGATGGGACACTGAAGCTTTCTTT.